This is a list of T cell receptor beta chains from one sample in a study of cytomegalovirus exposure and HLA in healthy donors. Clones were read by immunoSEQ multiplex PCR, and TCRdb kept only the in-frame ones, dropping some. The table lists approximately 250,000 clones, roughly 73% of them singletons, with about 0.47% in the top ten. The sample was PBMCs. These receptors all stem from a boy aged 5-17 years in good health and CMV-seronegative. Both conserved end residues are part of each CDR3. Fields, in order: V gene, clone size, J gene, D gene, CDR3 protein, CDR3 DNA. A D gene is named only where the DNA matches it firmly. Size tells how often a clone was seen (once, few, many) or the class of an expanded clone, and some rows leave it out.

>TRBV11-2|.|TRBJ2-7|TRBD1
CASSVIDRGGEQYF
TGTGCCAGCAGCGTCATAGACAGGGGAGGCGAGCAGTACTTC
>TRBV5-4|.|TRBJ1-2|.
CASSLDWNYGYTF
TGTGCCAGCAGCTTGGACTGGAACTATGGCTACACCTTC
>TRBV4-2|.|TRBJ1-1|TRBD1
CASSQWDSFAFF
TGTGCCAGCAGCCAGTGGGACAGTTTCGCTTTCTTT
>TRBV27|.|TRBJ2-3|TRBD2
CASRITSGSGTDTQYF
TGTGCCAGCAGAATAACTAGCGGGAGTGGCACAGATACGCAGTATTTT
>TRBV6-1|.|TRBJ2-1|.
CASSETYEQFF
TGTGCCAGCAGTGAAACTTACGAGCAGTTCTTC
>TRBV2|.|TRBJ2-7|.
CASSVRQAATEQYF
TGTGCCAGCAGTGTTCGGCAGGCCGCTACCGAGCAGTACTTC
>TRBV11-3|few|TRBJ2-5|TRBD2
CASSSAPGAGAWETQYF
TGTGCCAGCAGCTCAGCACCAGGAGCGGGAGCGTGGGAGACCCAGTACTTC
>TRBV11-2|.|TRBJ2-7|TRBD1
CASALSVGTGAYEQYF
TGTGCCAGCGCTTTAAGTGTGGGGACAGGGGCCTACGAGCAGTACTTC
>TRBV5-1|.|TRBJ2-2|TRBD2
CASSPASGHTGELFF
TGCGCCAGCAGCCCAGCTAGCGGCCACACCGGGGAGCTGTTTTTT
>TRBV6-4|.|TRBJ2-2|.
CASSDSAVVATGELFF
TGTGCCAGCAGTGACTCTGCGGTCGTGGCCACCGGGGAGCTGTTTTTT
>TRBV7-9|once|TRBJ1-1|.
CASRIVGRNTEAFF
TGTGCCAGCAGGATTGTGGGGCGGAACACTGAAGCTTTCTTT
>TRBV12-5|.|TRBJ1-5|TRBD1
CASGLVLGQGADQPQHF
TGTGCTAGTGGTTTGGTACTGGGACAGGGGGCGGATCAGCCCCAGCATTTT
>TRBV29-1|.|TRBJ2-1|TRBD2
CSVEERAGATVMNEQFF
TGCAGCGTTGAAGAAAGAGCGGGAGCTACCGTGATGAATGAGCAGTTCTTC
>TRBV5-8|.|TRBJ1-4|.
CASSFWSGREKLFF
TGTGCCAGCAGCTTCTGGTCAGGGAGGGAAAAACTGTTTTTT
>TRBV10-3|.|TRBJ2-7|.
CAISSKLYEQYF
TGTGCCATCAGTTCCAAGCTTTACGAGCAGTACTTC
>TRBV5-8|few|TRBJ2-1|.
CATPSYNEQFF
TGTGCCACCCCATCCTACAATGAGCAGTTCTTC
>TRBV6-1|.|TRBJ1-3|.
CASSDGPLRGNTIYF
TGTGCCAGCAGTGATGGGCCACTTAGGGGAAACACCATATATTTT
>TRBV29-1|.|TRBJ2-5|TRBD1
CSVEPGQGGWTQYF
TGCAGCGTAGAACCGGGACAGGGAGGGTGGACCCAGTACTTC
>TRBV19|few|TRBJ2-1|TRBD2
CASSIKRTSGDNEQFF
TGTGCCAGTAGTATTAAAAGGACTAGCGGGGACAATGAGCAGTTCTTC
>TRBV27|.|TRBJ1-4|.
CASSLSIGATNEKLFF
TGTGCCAGCAGTTTATCTATTGGGGCGACTAATGAAAAACTGTTTTTT
>TRBV5-6|.|TRBJ1-4|TRBD1
CASSRTGGGEKLFF
TGTGCCAGCAGCCGAACAGGGGGCGGTGAAAAACTGTTTTTT
>TRBV5-4|few|TRBJ2-5|.
CASSSGQQETQYF
TGTGCCAGCAGCTCCGGACAGCAAGAGACCCAGTACTTC
>TRBV30|.|TRBJ2-1|.
CAWSVPGSPYNEQFF
TGTGCCTGGAGTGTACCAGGGTCCCCCTACAATGAGCAGTTCTTC
>TRBV7-9|.|TRBJ2-7|TRBD2
CASSQEGLAGGPGEQYF
TGTGCCAGCAGCCAAGAGGGACTAGCGGGAGGGCCGGGGGAGCAGTACTTC
>TRBV5-1|.|TRBJ1-1|.
CASSLKRDRSAEAFF
TGCGCCAGCAGCTTGAAGAGGGATAGGAGCGCTGAAGCTTTCTTT
>TRBV7-2|few|TRBJ1-2|.
CASNMGGGMDHGYTF
TGTGCCAGTAATATGGGAGGGGGTATGGATCATGGCTACACCTTC
>TRBV28|.|TRBJ1-3|TRBD1
CASSFPGTGSGNTIYF
TGTGCCAGCAGTTTCCCCGGGACAGGGTCTGGAAACACCATATATTTT
>TRBV28|.|TRBJ1-1|.
CASSLEGGDEAFF
TGTGCCAGCAGTCTCGAGGGAGGGGATGAAGCTTTCTTT
>TRBV30|.|TRBJ1-4|TRBD1
CAWSGDRGNEKLFF
TGTGCCTGGAGTGGGGACAGGGGTAATGAAAAACTGTTTTTT
>TRBV7-2|.|TRBJ2-1|.
CASSLGPGNSYNEQFF
TGTGCCAGCAGCTTAGGCCCGGGGAACTCCTACAATGAGCAGTTCTTC
>TRBV9|.|TRBJ2-7|TRBD1
CASSVRDRGNEQYF
TGTGCCAGCAGCGTAAGGGACAGGGGTAACGAGCAGTACTTC
>TRBV19|.|TRBJ1-1|.
CASSKMGGRMMNTEAFF
TGTGCCAGTAGCAAAATGGGGGGACGGATGATGAACACTGAAGCTTTCTTT
>TRBV6-1|.|TRBJ2-3|TRBD1
CASSELDRGPTDTQYF
TGTGCCAGCAGTGAATTGGACAGGGGGCCGACAGATACGCAGTATTTT
>TRBV7-7|.|TRBJ2-7|TRBD1
CASSQDRGYEQYF
TGTGCCAGCAGCCAAGACAGGGGGTACGAGCAGTACTTC
>TRBV11-2|.|TRBJ1-1|.
CASSAGGDGGYTEAFF
TGTGCCAGCAGCGCAGGAGGGGACGGCGGGTACACTGAAGCTTTCTTT
>TRBV5-5|few|TRBJ2-7|TRBD1
CASSPGTGLYEQYF
TGTGCCAGCAGTCCCGGGACAGGGCTTTACGAGCAGTACTTC
>TRBV9|.|TRBJ2-7|TRBD1
CASSATGTGGYEQYF
TGTGCCAGCAGCGCGACCGGGACAGGGGGCTACGAGCAGTACTTC
>TRBV30|.|TRBJ1-3|TRBD1
CAWSPDRGWGNTIYF
TGTGCCTGGAGTCCGGACAGGGGATGGGGAAACACCATATATTTT
>TRBV27|.|TRBJ1-2|.
CASSLSVLAGYTF
TGTGCCAGCAGTTTATCAGTTTTGGCTGGCTACACCTTC
>TRBV5-8|.|TRBJ1-1|.
CASSFGRNTEAFF
TGTGCCAGCAGCTTTGGCAGAAACACTGAAGCTTTCTTT
>TRBV11-3|once|TRBJ2-4|.
CASSSNLWEAKNIQYF
TGTGCCAGCAGCTCTAATCTATGGGAGGCCAAAAACATTCAGTACTTC
>TRBV6-5|.|TRBJ2-4|TRBD2
CASLLAGWDIQYF
TGTGCCAGCCTCTTAGCGGGGTGGGACATTCAGTACTTC
>TRBV19|.|TRBJ1-4|TRBD1
CASSPDRGRDEKLFF
TGTGCCAGTAGTCCCGACAGGGGAAGGGATGAAAAACTGTTTTTT
>TRBV19|once|TRBJ2-1|TRBD1
CASSVDRETEQFF
TGTGCCAGTAGTGTCGACAGGGAAACTGAGCAGTTCTTC
>TRBV6-5|.|TRBJ1-1|.
CASSYSRDLGTEAFF
TGTGCCAGCAGTTACTCCAGGGATTTAGGCACTGAAGCTTTCTTT
>TRBV7-8|once|TRBJ1-2|.
CASSYGGNYGYTF
TGTGCCAGCAGCTATGGCGGTAACTATGGCTACACCTTC
>TRBV6-6|once|TRBJ1-6|TRBD1
CASTLDRGNPPLHF
TGTGCCAGCACCTTGGACAGGGGTAATCCACCCCTCCACTTT
>TRBV5-4|.|TRBJ2-5|TRBD2
CASSSWTSGLQETQYF
TGTGCCAGCAGCTCGTGGACTAGCGGATTACAAGAGACCCAGTACTTC
>TRBV11-3|.|TRBJ2-5|.
CASSLDLPQETQYF
TGTGCCAGCAGCTTAGATCTTCCCCAAGAGACCCAGTACTTC
>TRBV14|.|TRBJ2-7|.
CASSPLDILYEQYF
TGTGCCAGCAGCCCCTTGGACATATTATACGAGCAGTACTTC
>TRBV2|.|TRBJ1-2|TRBD1
CASRRTGDHGYTF
TGTGCCAGCCGGCGGACAGGGGACCATGGCTACACCTTC
>TRBV10-3|.|TRBJ1-1|.
CAIRAGQGSTEAFF
TGTGCCATCAGGGCAGGGCAGGGATCCACTGAAGCTTTCTTT
>TRBV30|.|TRBJ1-1|.
CAWSEVSTEAFF
TGTGCCTGGTCCGAGGTTTCCACTGAAGCTTTCTTT
>TRBV10-3|few|TRBJ2-7|.
CAISGGQGEQYF
TGTGCCATCAGTGGAGGTCAGGGCGAGCAGTACTTC
>TRBV25-1|few|TRBJ1-2|TRBD1
CASSAPGTVDGYTF
TGTGCCAGCAGTGCGCCCGGGACAGTGGACGGCTACACCTTC